These 12 T cell receptor beta chains originate from one sample sequenced in a study of blood T cell repertoires in COVID-19. The table came from immunoSEQ multiplex PCR; TCRdb's copy has only in-frame clones and leaves some out. The data hold roughly 230,000 clones, with around 82% observed a single time. Sequencing was carried out using peripheral blood. These receptors all stem from a woman of 80 years or more with acute or convalescent COVID-19.

The chain recombines TRBV10-3 with TRBJ1-6; maybe TRBD1 (5 bases). The CDR3 totals 16 residues. The V gene lost 1 base and the J gene lost 5 bases, with 12 bases spanning the gap. CDR1 is ENHRY and CDR2 is SYGVKD in the germline V gene. The CDR3 DNA follows: TGTGCCATCAGTGAGTTAGCCGGGGGAAATAATTCACCCCTCCACTTT. As protein: CAISELAGGNNSPLHF.

DNA for the CDR3: TGTGCCAGCAGCCCCTCCGGGACAGGGGGCTTTCGGTATGGCTACACCTTC. This encodes CASSPSGTGGFRYGYTF. V gene TRBV7-2 combines with J gene TRBJ1-2; 12 bases are shared with TRBD1. The CDR3 runs 17 residues. The trim removed 5 bases at V and 5 bases at J, leaving 12 bases unmatched. From germline, CDR1 is SGHTA and CDR2 FQGNSA.

The chain joins TRBV7-6 to TRBJ1-2, with 10 bases identical to TRBD1. CDR1 is SGHVS and CDR2 is FNYEAQ in the germline V gene. Trimming took 8 bases from V and 8 from J; bases not matched to a gene: 11. This CDR3 spans 14 amino acids. For the CDR3, the DNA is TGTGCCAGCGGATCCGGGACAGGGGTTGGAGGCTACACCTTC. This gives the protein CASGSGTGVGGYTF.

J is TRBJ1-1 and V is TRBV16; D is uncertain. Germline V gene lookup returns CDR1 KGHSY and CDR2 FQNENV. The CDR3 length is 12 residues. Deletions cut 3 bases from V and 10 bases from J, with 12 bases between. The CDR3 coding sequence is TGTGCCAGCAGCCAGAACCAGGAGGCAGCTTTCTTT. It encodes CASSQNQEAAFF.

The CDR3 region is CASSQDRGLNTGELFF. The DNA for the CDR3 is TGTGCCAGCAGCCAGGACAGGGGACTCAACACCGGGGAGCTGTTTTTT. The V and J genes are TRBV5-8 and TRBJ2-2; TRBD1 matches 9 bases. Germline assignment: CDR1 SGHTS and CDR2 YDEGEE. V shed 4 bases and J 2 bases; nucleotides not matched to a gene: 6. The CDR3 consists of 16 residues.

The rearrangement joins TRBV3-1 (or the pseudogene TRBV3-2) to TRBJ1-1; 9 bases are shared with TRBD1. J lost 4 bases, V lost 4 bases, and 1 base had no gene match. Per germline, CDR1 LGHDT and CDR2 YNNKEL (reference sequence). This CDR3 contains 13 residues. The CDR3 DNA sequence: TGTGCCAGCAGCCCGGGACAGGGCACTGAAGCTTTCTTT. It is translated as CASSPGQGTEAFF.

This chain connects TRBV5-4 to TRBJ1-1, with TRBD1 identical over 7 bases. Trimming at V came to 4 bases and at J to 3 bases, leaving 9 bases not matched to a gene. Per the germline V gene, CDR1 is SGHNT and CDR2 is YYREEE (reference sequence). The CDR3 extends over 15 amino acids. CDR3 nucleotide sequence: TGTGCCAGCAGCCACGGGACAGCTAGGGACACTGAAGCTTTCTTT. It translates to CASSHGTARDTEAFF.

This chain uses TRBV7-2 with TRBJ1-1; D is ambiguous. The CDR3 spans 14 residues. Germline V gene data show CDR1 as SGHTA and CDR2 as FQGNSA. Trimming took 5 bases from V and 8 from J, leaving 18 bases between them. CDR3 sequence (DNA): TGTGCCAGCAGCGCACGGGAACCCGGGAGAGAAGCTTTCTTT. Its translation is CASSAREPGREAFF.

As for this clone: One junction end disagrees with the germline gene, perhaps due to a read error. J is TRBJ2-2 and V is TRBV19; D may be TRBD2 (6 bases). The CDR3 is 16 residues long. Germline lookup yields CDR1 LNHDA and CDR2 SQIVND (reference sequence). CDR3 region: CASKVEKGRRSGELFF. The CDR3 coding sequence is TGTGCCAGTAAGGTCGAGAAGGGGAGGAGGTCCGGCGAGCTGTTTTTT.

This rearrangement joins TRBV18 to TRBJ1-1; no clear D. CDR1 and CDR2 from the germline V gene are KGHSH and LQKENI. This CDR3 spans 11 amino acids. Trimming took off 2 bases at V and 11 bases at J, with 9 bases between the two ends. CDR3 residues: CASSPRGDAFF. The CDR3 region has the DNA TGTGCCAGCTCACCAAGAGGCGACGCTTTCTTT.

The rearrangement joins TRBV5-1 to TRBJ1-1, with D perhaps TRBD1 (6 bases). The germline V gene encodes CDR1 SGHRS and CDR2 YFSETQ. V gave up 2 bases and J gave up 5 bases, with 16 bases separating them. The CDR3 is 15 amino acids. CDR3 residues: CASSFSSQGFTEAFF. In DNA, the CDR3 is TGCGCCAGCAGCTTTTCCTCACAGGGTTTTACTGAAGCTTTCTTT.

This chain links TRBV6-1 with TRBJ1-5; tentatively, D is TRBD1 (5 bases). CDR1 and CDR2 (germline): MNHNS, SASEGT. Trimming took off 3 bases at V and 16 bases at J, with 13 bases between the two ends. There are 11 residues in the CDR3. The CDR3 region has the DNA TGTGCCAGCAGTGACAGGGTCCCTTTACATTTT. It specifies CASSDRVPLHF.